This TCR beta chain was found in a study of shared clonotypes between healthy human individuals. Findings of the study overall: Estimated richness values were generally larger in naive subsets than in memory subsets. Non-shared clonotypes had lower generation probabilities than clonotypes shared by all four sorted-subset donors.

Each subset's genomic DNA was split evenly across several immunoSEQ plates. Measured with immunoSEQ multiplex PCR; TCRdb has only the in-frame clones, and not every one. This table holds 1.5 million to 2.5 million clones, about 95% found once. In the naive CD8 group, cells lacked CD45RO and were positively selected for CCR7, so terminally differentiated effector memory CD45RA+ cells were left out. Donation came from healthy HIV-negative adults that had no recent acute infections or vaccinations. On this clone itself: No antigen is known for it.

Trimming left V 0 bases short and J 5 bases short, with 12 bases between. CDR1 and CDR2 from the germline V gene are SGHRS and YFSETQ. This CDR3 is 14 amino acids long. V gene TRBV5-1 combines with J gene TRBJ2-7; D could derive from TRBD1 or TRBD2 (7 bases each). This receptor was obtained from a young man in good health. The specimen was naive CD8+ T cells sorted from blood. CDR3 nucleotide sequence: TGCGCCAGCAGCTTGGTTCAGGGGGGGCACGAGCAGTACTTC. This translates into CASSLVQGGHEQYF. The full variable domain, completed using reference TRBV5-1 and TRBJ2-7, is KAGVTQTPRYLIKTRGQQVTLSCSPISGHRSVSWYQQTPGQGLQFLFEYFSETQRNKGNFPGRFSGRQFSNSRSEMNVSTLELGDSALYLCASSLVQGGHEQYFGPGTRLTVT.